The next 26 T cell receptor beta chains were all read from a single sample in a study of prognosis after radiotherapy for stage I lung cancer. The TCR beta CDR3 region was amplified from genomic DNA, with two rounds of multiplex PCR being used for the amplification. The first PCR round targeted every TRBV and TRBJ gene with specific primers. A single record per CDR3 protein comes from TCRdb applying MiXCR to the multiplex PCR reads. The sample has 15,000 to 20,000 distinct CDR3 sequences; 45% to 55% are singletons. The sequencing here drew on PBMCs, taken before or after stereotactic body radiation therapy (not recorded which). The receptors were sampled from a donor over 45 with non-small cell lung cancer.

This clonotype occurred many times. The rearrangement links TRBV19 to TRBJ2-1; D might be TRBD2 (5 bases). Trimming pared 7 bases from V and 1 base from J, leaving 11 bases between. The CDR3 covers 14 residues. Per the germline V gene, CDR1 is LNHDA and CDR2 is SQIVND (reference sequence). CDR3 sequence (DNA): TGTGCCAGTACGGGATTGGGTTCCTACAATGAGCAGTTCTTC. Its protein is CASTGLGSYNEQFF.

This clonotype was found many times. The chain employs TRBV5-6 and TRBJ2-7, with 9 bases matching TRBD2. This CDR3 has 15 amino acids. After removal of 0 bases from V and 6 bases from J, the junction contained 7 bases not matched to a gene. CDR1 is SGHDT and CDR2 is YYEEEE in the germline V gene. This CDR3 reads CASSLGLAGIREQYF. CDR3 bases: TGTGCCAGCAGCTTGGGGCTAGCGGGAATACGCGAGCAGTACTTC. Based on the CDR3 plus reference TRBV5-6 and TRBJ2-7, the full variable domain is DAGVTQSPTHLIKTRGQQVTLRCSPKSGHDTVSWYQQALGQGPQFIFQYYEEEERQRGNFPDRFSGHQFPNYSSELNVNALLLGDSALYLCASSLGLAGIREQYFGPGTRLTVT.

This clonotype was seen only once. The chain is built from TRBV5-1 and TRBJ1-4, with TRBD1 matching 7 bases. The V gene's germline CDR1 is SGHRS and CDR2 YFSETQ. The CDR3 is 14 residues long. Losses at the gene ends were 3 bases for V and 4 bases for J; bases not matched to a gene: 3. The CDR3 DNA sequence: TGCGCCAGCAGCTCCGGGACAGTTAATGAAAAACTGTTTTTT. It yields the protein CASSSGTVNEKLFF.

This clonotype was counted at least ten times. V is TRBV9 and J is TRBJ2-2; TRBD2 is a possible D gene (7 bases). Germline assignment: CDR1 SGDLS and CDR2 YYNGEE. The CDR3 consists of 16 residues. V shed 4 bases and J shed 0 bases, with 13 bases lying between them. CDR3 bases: TGTGCCAGCAGCCCCGGGGGGCTATCGAACACCGGGGAGCTGTTTTTT. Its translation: CASSPGGLSNTGELFF.

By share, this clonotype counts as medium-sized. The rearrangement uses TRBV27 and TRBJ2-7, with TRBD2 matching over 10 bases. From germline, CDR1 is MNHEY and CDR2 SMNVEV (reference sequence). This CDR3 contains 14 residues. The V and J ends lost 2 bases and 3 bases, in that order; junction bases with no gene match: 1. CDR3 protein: CASSLASGSYEQYF. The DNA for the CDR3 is TGTGCCAGCAGTTTAGCTAGCGGGAGCTACGAGCAGTACTTC.

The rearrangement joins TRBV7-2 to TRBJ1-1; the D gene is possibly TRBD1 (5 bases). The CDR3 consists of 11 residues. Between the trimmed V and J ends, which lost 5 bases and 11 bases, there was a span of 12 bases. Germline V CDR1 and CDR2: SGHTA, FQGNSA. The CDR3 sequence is CASSRQSAAFF. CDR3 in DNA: TGTGCCAGCAGCAGACAGTCAGCGGCTTTCTTT.

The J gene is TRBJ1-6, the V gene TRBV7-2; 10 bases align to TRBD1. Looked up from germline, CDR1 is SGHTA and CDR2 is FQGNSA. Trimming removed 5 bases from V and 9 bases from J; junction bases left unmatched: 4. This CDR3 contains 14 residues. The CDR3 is CASSGQGVSSPLHF. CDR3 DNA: TGTGCCAGCAGCGGACAGGGGGTTAGTTCACCCCTCCACTTT.

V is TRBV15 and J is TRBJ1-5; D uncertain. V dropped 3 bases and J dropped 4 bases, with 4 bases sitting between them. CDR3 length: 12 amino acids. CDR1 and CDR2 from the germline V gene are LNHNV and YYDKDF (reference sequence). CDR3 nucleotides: TGTGCCACCAGCAGGGATAATCAGCCCCAGCATTTT. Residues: CATSRDNQPQHF.

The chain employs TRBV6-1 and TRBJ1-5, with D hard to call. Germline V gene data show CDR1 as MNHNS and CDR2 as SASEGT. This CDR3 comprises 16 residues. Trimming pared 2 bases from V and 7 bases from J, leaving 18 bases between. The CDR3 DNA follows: TGTGCCAGCAGTGAACGCCGGGCCAAAAAAAGGCAGCCCCAGCATTTT. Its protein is CASSERRAKKRQPQHF.

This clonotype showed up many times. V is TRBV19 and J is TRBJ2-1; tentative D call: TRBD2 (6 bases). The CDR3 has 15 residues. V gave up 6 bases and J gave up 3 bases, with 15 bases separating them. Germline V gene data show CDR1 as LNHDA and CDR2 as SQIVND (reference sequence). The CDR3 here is CASSTGDPFYNEQFF. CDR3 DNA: TGTGCCAGTAGCACGGGGGACCCCTTCTACAATGAGCAGTTCTTC.

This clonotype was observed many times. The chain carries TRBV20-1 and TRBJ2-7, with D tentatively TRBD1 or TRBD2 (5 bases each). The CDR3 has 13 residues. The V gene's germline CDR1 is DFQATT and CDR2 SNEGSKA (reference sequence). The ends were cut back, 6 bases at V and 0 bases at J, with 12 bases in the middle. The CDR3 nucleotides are TGCAGTGCCCCCGGGACGGACTCCTACGAGCAGTACTTC. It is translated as CSAPGTDSYEQYF.

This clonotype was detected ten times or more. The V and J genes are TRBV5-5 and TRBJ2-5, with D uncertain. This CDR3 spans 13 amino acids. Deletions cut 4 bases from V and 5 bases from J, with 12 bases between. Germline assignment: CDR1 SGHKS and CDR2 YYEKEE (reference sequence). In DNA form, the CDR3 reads TGTGCCAGCAGCCCCCTCCAGGCGGAGACCCAGTACTTC. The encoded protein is CASSPLQAETQYF.

The CDR3 loop reads CASSQSRGSSYEQYF. CDR3 bases: TGTGCCAGCAGCCAGAGTCGAGGAAGCTCCTACGAGCAGTACTTC. J is TRBJ2-7 and V is TRBV11-2; D not resolved. The CDR3 has 15 residues. The germline V and J ends were trimmed by 5 bases and 0 bases, with 14 bases remaining between them. Germline CDR1 SGHAT, CDR2 FQNNGV. Full variable domain (outside the CDR3, taken from reference TRBV11-2 and TRBJ2-7): EAGVAQSPRYKIIEKRQSVAFWCNPISGHATLYWYQQILGQGPKLLIQFQNNGVVDDSQLPKDRFSAERLKGVDSTLKIQPAKLEDSAVYLCASSQSRGSSYEQYFGPGTRLTVT.

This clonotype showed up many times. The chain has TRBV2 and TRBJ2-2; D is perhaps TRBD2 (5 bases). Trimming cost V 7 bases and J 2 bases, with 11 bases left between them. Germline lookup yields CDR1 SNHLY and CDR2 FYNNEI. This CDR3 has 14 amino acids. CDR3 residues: CASIRSGNTGELFF. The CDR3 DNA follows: TGTGCCAGCATTAGGTCGGGAAACACCGGGGAGCTGTTTTTT.

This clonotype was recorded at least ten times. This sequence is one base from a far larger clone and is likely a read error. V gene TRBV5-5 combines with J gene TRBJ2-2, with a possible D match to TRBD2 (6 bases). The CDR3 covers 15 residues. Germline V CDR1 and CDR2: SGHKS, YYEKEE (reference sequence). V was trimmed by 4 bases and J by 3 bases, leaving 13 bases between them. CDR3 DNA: TGTGCCAGCAGCCCCTGCCCGGGGGACACCGGGGAGCTGTTTTTT. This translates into CASSPCPGDTGELFF.

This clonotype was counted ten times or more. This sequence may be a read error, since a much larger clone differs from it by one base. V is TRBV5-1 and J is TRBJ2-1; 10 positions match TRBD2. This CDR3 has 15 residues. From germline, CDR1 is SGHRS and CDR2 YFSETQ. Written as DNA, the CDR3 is TGCGCCAGCAGCACTAATACCGGGACTAGCGTTGAGCGGTTCTTC. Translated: CASSTNTGTSVERFF.

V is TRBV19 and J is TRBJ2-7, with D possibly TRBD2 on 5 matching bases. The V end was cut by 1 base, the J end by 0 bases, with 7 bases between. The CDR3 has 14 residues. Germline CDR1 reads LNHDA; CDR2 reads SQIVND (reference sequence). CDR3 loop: CASSIVGSSYEQYF. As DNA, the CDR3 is TGTGCCAGTAGTATAGTTGGGAGCTCCTACGAGCAGTACTTC.

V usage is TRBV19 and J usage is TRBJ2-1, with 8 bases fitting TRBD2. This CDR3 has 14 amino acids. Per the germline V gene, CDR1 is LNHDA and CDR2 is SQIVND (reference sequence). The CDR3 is CSTGLVGGSGEQFF. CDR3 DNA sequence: TGTTCCACGGGACTAGTGGGAGGTAGCGGTGAGCAGTTCTTC.

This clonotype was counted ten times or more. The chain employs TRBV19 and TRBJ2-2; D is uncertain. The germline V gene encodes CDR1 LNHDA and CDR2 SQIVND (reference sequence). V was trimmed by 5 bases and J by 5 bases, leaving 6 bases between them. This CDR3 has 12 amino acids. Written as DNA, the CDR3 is TGTGCCAGTAGTGTGGTAACCGGGGAGCTGTTTTTT. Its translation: CASSVVTGELFF. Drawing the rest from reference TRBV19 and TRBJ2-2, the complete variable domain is DGGITQSPKYLFRKEGQNVTLSCEQNLNHDAMYWYRQDPGQGLRLIYYSQIVNDFQKGDIAEGYSVSREKKESFPLTVTSAQKNPTAFYLCASSVVTGELFFGEGSRLTVL.

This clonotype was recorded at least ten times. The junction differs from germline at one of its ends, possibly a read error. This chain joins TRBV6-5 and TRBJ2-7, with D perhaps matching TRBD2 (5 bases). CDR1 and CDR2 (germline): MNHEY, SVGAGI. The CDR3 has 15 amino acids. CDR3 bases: TGTGTCAGCAGTTACTCGTATAGCGAAAACTACGAGCAGTACTTC. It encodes CVSSYSYSENYEQYF.

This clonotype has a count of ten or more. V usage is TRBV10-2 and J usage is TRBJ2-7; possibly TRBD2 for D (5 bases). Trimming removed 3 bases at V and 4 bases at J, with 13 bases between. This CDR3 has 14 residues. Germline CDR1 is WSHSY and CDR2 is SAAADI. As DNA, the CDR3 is TGCGCCAGCAGTGAAGTTGAGCGGCGGTACGAGCAGTACTTC. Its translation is CASSEVERRYEQYF.

The CDR3 DNA reads TGTGCCAGCAGAAGGACAGGGATCCACAGGCAGTACTTC. It translates to CASRRTGIHRQYF. The chain joins TRBV12-3 or TRBV12-4 to TRBJ2-7; 8 bases are shared with TRBD1. V shed 6 bases, J shed 9 bases, and the junction held 10 bases outside the gene matches. The CDR3 spans 13 residues.

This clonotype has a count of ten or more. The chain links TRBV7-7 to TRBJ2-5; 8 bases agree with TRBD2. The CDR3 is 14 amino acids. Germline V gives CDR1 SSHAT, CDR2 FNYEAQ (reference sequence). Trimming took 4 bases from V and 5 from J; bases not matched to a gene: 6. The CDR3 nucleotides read TGTGCCAGCAGCTCGGGAGGGGGAACGGAGACCCAGTACTTC. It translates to CASSSGGGTETQYF.

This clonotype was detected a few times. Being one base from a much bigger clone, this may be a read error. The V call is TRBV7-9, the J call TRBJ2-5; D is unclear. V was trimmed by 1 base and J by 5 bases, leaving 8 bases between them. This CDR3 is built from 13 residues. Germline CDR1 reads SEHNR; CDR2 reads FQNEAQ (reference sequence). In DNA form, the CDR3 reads TGTGCCAGCAGCTTAGTGAGTGGGGAGACCCAGTACTTC. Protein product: CASSLVSGETQYF.

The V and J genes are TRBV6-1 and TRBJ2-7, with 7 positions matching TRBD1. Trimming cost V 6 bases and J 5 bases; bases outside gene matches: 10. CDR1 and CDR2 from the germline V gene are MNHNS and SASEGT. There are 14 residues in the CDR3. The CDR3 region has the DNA TGTGCCAGCAGCCCAAACAGGGGTTCCCACGAGCAGTACTTC. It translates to CASSPNRGSHEQYF.

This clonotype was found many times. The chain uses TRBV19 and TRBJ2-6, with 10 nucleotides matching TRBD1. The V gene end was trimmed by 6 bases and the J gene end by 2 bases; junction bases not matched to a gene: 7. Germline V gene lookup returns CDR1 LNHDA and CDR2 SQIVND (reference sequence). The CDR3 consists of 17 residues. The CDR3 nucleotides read TGTGCCAGTAGCGCCGGGACAGGGGTTGCTGGGGCCAACGTCCTGACTTTC. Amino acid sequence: CASSAGTGVAGANVLTF.